The 27 T cell receptor beta chains below were found in one sample sequenced in a study of CD8+CD57+ T cells in acquired aplastic anemia. Whoever was chosen for sequencing had shown CD8+CD57+ cell expansion by flow cytometry. CDR3 and TCR beta VDJ profiling relied on genomic DNA as the template. Using its own MiXCR run on the reads, TCRdb lists one record per CDR3 protein. The data hold approximately 150,000 distinct CDR3 sequences, with around 48% observed a single time. The source material was sorted CD4+, CD8+, or CD8+CD57+ T cells (not recorded which) from PBMCs. Source of these receptors: a human donor with aplastic anemia.

The gene calls are TRBV20-1 and TRBJ1-4, with D possibly TRBD1 on 6 matching bases. V was pared by 0 bases and J by 3 bases, with 17 bases between. This CDR3 comprises 17 residues. Germline CDR1 is DFQATT and CDR2 is SNEGSKA (reference sequence). CDR3 bases: TGCAGTGCTAGAGAGTATGGCCGGGGGCGACCTAATGAAAAACTGTTTTTT. It encodes CSAREYGRGRPNEKLFF.

The chain links TRBV7-9 to TRBJ2-5; 10 positions match TRBD1. CDR3 length: 14 amino acids. The V segment lost 7 bases and the J segment 7 bases; nucleotides outside the gene matches: 9. Looked up from germline, CDR1 is SEHNR and CDR2 is FQNEAQ (reference sequence). The CDR3 DNA reads TGTGCCAGCACACAGACAGGGGGCGATGGGACCCAGTACTTC. Translating gives CASTQTGGDGTQYF.

CDR3: CASRGDRGPYEQYF. CDR3 nucleotide sequence: TGTGCGAGTCGGGGGGACAGGGGTCCCTACGAGCAGTACTTC. This chain connects TRBV2 to TRBJ2-7; 10 bases fit TRBD1. This CDR3 contains 14 residues. Germline-derived CDR1 and CDR2 are SNHLY and FYNNEI.

Notes on this clonotype: A read error may account for a junction end that differs from germline. The chain combines TRBV5-5 with TRBJ2-2, with 11 bases fitting TRBD2. Germline lookup yields CDR1 SGHKS and CDR2 YYEKEE (reference sequence). The CDR3 extends over 16 amino acids. CDR3 sequence (DNA): TGTGCCAGCAGGCCCGGGACTAGCGGTCCCACCGGGGAGCTGTCTTTT. Translated: CASRPGTSGPTGELSF.

This clonotype was picked up many times. This chain links TRBV9 with TRBJ2-1, with 10 bases matching TRBD2. CDR1 and CDR2 (germline): SGDLS, YYNGEE. Losses at the gene ends were 1 base for V and 2 bases for J; bases not matched to a gene: 6. The CDR3 extends over 17 amino acids. The CDR3 protein is CASSVSAGGLAYNEQFF. In DNA form, the CDR3 reads TGTGCCAGCAGCGTATCAGCGGGGGGGCTGGCCTACAATGAGCAGTTCTTC. Full variable domain (outside the CDR3, taken from reference TRBV9 and TRBJ2-1): DSGVTQTPKHLITATGQRVTLRCSPRSGDLSVYWYQQSLDQGLQFLIQYYNGEERAKGNILERFSAQQFPDLHSELNLSSLELGDSALYFCASSVSAGGLAYNEQFFGPGTRLTVL.

This clonotype was seen only once. The genes are TRBV11-1 and TRBJ2-1, with 11 nucleotides matching TRBD1. CDR3 length: 14 residues. The germline CDR1 and CDR2 sequences are SGHAT and FQDESV (reference sequence). V lost 5 bases to trimming and J lost 8 bases; unmatched junction nucleotides: 5. For the CDR3, the DNA is TGTGCCAGCAGCCTAGGACAGGGGGCATATGAGCAGTTCTTC. This sequence encodes CASSLGQGAYEQFF.

This rearrangement joins TRBV6-1 to TRBJ2-5; TRBD2 matches at 9 bases. This CDR3 comprises 16 residues. Germline lookup yields CDR1 MNHNS and CDR2 SASEGT. Trimming at V came to 4 bases and at J to 4 bases, leaving 10 bases not matched to a gene. Here the CDR3 DNA reads TGTGCCAGCAGTGTGCGACTAGGGACTAGCCGAGAGACCCAGTACTTC. Amino acids: CASSVRLGTSRETQYF.

This chain connects TRBV7-6 to TRBJ1-1; D is undetermined. Germline assignment: CDR1 SGHVS and CDR2 FNYEAQ. The CDR3 is 15 residues long. V gave up 1 base and J gave up 0 bases, with 9 bases separating them. CDR3 in DNA: TGTGCCAGCAGCTTAGGGGCGGTCATGAACACTGAAGCTTTCTTT. Protein: CASSLGAVMNTEAFF.

This clonotype was recorded at least ten times. This chain links TRBV5-1 with TRBJ2-1; D is possibly TRBD1 (6 bases). The germline V gene encodes CDR1 SGHRS and CDR2 YFSETQ. The germline V and J ends were trimmed by 0 bases and 6 bases, with 10 bases remaining between them. This CDR3 has 14 amino acids. The CDR3 nucleotides are TGCGCCAGCAGCTTGGGGGGGCGAGGCAATGAGCAGTTCTTC. It translates to CASSLGGRGNEQFF. The full variable domain, completed using reference TRBV5-1 and TRBJ2-1, is KAGVTQTPRYLIKTRGQQVTLSCSPISGHRSVSWYQQTPGQGLQFLFEYFSETQRNKGNFPGRFSGRQFSNSRSEMNVSTLELGDSALYLCASSLGGRGNEQFFGPGTRLTVL.

This clonotype showed up just a few times. The J gene is TRBJ1-6, the V gene TRBV20-1; D is unresolved. The CDR3 is 12 residues long. Looked up from germline, CDR1 is DFQATT and CDR2 is SNEGSKA (reference sequence). Trimming stripped 4 bases from V and 6 bases from J, with 7 bases between. CDR3 coding DNA: TGCAGTGCTAAGAAGTCTAATTCACCCCTCCACTTT. Its protein product is CSAKKSNSPLHF.

This clonotype was detected once. This chain joins TRBV24-1 and TRBJ2-2; D is uncertain. Trimming removed 7 bases from V and 2 bases from J, with 10 bases in between. The CDR3 extends over 14 amino acids. Germline loops: CDR1 KGHDR, CDR2 SFDVKD. The CDR3 loop is CATRDRSNTGELFF. The CDR3 DNA is TGTGCCACCAGAGACCGGAGTAACACCGGGGAGCTGTTTTTT.

This clonotype has ten or more counts. The rearrangement links TRBV4-2 to TRBJ1-5, with TRBD1 identical over 7 bases. The CDR3 extends over 15 amino acids. The V segment lost 3 bases and the J segment 3 bases; nucleotides outside the gene matches: 5. Germline loops: CDR1 LGHNA, CDR2 YNFKEQ. CDR3 loop: CASSQGQRLNQPQHF. CDR3 sequence (DNA): TGTGCCAGCAGCCAGGGACAGAGACTCAATCAGCCCCAGCATTTT.

This clonotype was recorded many times. The chain employs TRBV2 and TRBJ1-1; D unresolved. Germline values: CDR1 SNHLY, CDR2 FYNNEI. The CDR3 covers 12 residues. V lost 8 bases to trimming and J lost 1 base, with 8 bases between them. The CDR3 nucleotides read TGTGCCAGCCGTAAGGAGAACACTGAAGCTTTCTTT. This translates into CASRKENTEAFF.

This chain uses TRBV20-1 with TRBJ2-2, with 7 bases lining up with TRBD1. Germline lookup yields CDR1 DFQATT and CDR2 SNEGSKA (reference sequence). Losses at the gene ends were 0 bases for V and 3 bases for J; bases not matched to a gene: 4. CDR3 size: 15 residues. CDR3 sequence: CSARDLGTDTGELFF. The CDR3 nucleotides are TGCAGTGCTAGAGATCTGGGGACAGACACCGGGGAGCTGTTTTTT.

This clonotype was recorded a few times. The V call is TRBV29-1, the J call TRBJ1-2; D is possibly TRBD1 (5 bases). Germline CDR1 is SQVTM and CDR2 is ANQGSEA. V was trimmed by 7 bases and J by 3 bases, leaving 21 bases between them. CDR3 length: 15 amino acids. Here the CDR3 DNA reads TGCAGCGGATGGGGGGGATCCGGCGGGGACTATGGCTACACCTTC. Protein: CSGWGGSGGDYGYTF. Using reference TRBV29-1 and TRBJ1-2 for the parts outside the CDR3, the full variable domain is SAVISQKPSRDICQRGTSLTIQCQVDSQVTMMFWYRQQPGQSLTLIATANQGSEATYESGFVIDKFPISRPNLTFSTLTVSNMSPEDSSIYLCSGWGGSGGDYGYTFGSGTRLTVV.

This chain connects TRBV25-1 to TRBJ2-5; TRBD1 agrees at 9 bases. In germline, CDR1 is MGHDK, CDR2 SYGVNS. This CDR3 is 16 amino acids long. Trimming took 7 bases from V and 4 from J; bases not matched to a gene: 13. The DNA for the CDR3 is TGTGCCAGCACCCAACTAGCCGGGACAGGGATAGAGACCCAGTACTTC. Its translation is CASTQLAGTGIETQYF.

This clonotype has a handful of counts. CDR3 sequence: CASSLAGFRDTGELFF. For the CDR3, the DNA is TGCGCCAGCAGCTTAGCGGGGTTTCGGGACACCGGGGAGCTGTTTTTT. The chain employs TRBV5-1 and TRBJ2-2; 7 bases agree with TRBD2. This CDR3 contains 16 residues. The V gene end was trimmed by 2 bases and the J gene end by 3 bases; junction bases not matched to a gene: 7. Per germline, CDR1 SGHRS and CDR2 YFSETQ.

The chain recombines TRBV29-1 with TRBJ2-7, with D perhaps matching TRBD2 (6 bases). CDR1 SQVTM and CDR2 ANQGSEA come from the germline V gene. The CDR3 consists of 15 residues. Trimming shortened V by 4 bases and J by 4 bases, and 20 bases separated the two germline ends. The CDR3 DNA is TGCAGCGTTGCGCAGGGACTCATAAACCGATACGAGCAGTACTTC. It translates to CSVAQGLINRYEQYF.

The V gene is TRBV12-3 or TRBV12-4, the J gene TRBJ2-7, with D unresolved. The length of the CDR3 is 13 residues. The V end lost 8 bases, the J end lost 3 bases, and 14 bases lay between the germline ends. As DNA, the CDR3 is TGTGCCAGCGCCGTCGAGACTCACTACGAGCAGTACTTC. This gives the protein CASAVETHYEQYF.

The chain is built from TRBV2 and TRBJ1-4, with TRBD1 matching 7 bases. The V gene end was trimmed by 6 bases and the J gene end by 5 bases; junction bases not matched to a gene: 6. This CDR3 spans 14 amino acids. Germline V gene lookup returns CDR1 SNHLY and CDR2 FYNNEI. CDR3 amino acids: CASRGQPRNEKLFF. CDR3 coding DNA: TGTGCCAGCAGGGGACAGCCGCGGAATGAAAAACTGTTTTTT.

Note on this clonotype: One end of the junction fails to match germline, which may point to a read error. The V gene is TRBV7-3, the J gene TRBJ1-3; 8 nucleotides match TRBD1. This CDR3 is 14 amino acids long. Per germline, CDR1 SGHTA and CDR2 FQGTGA. The CDR3 reads CASSLTGAGNTTYF. DNA of the CDR3: TGTGCCAGCAGTTTGACAGGGGCTGGAAACACCACATATTTT. Looking up the rest from reference TRBV7-3 and TRBJ1-3 gives the full variable domain: GAGVSQTPSNKVTEKGKYVELRCDPISGHTALYWYRQSLGQGPEFLIYFQGTGAADDSGLPNDRFFAVRPEGSVSTLKIQRTERGDSAVYLCASSLTGAGNTTYFGEGSWLTVV.

The count of this clonotype is one. The chain combines TRBV7-9 with TRBJ1-5, with no clear D. This CDR3 has 12 amino acids. The V and J ends lost 7 bases and 9 bases respectively, with 13 bases between them. CDR1 and CDR2 (germline): SEHNR, FQNEAQ (reference sequence). CDR3 coding DNA: TGTGCCAGCACCACGGGAGTCCTGCCCCAGCATTTT. Its protein is CASTTGVLPQHF. Using reference TRBV7-9 and TRBJ1-5 for the parts outside the CDR3, the full variable domain is DTGVSQNPRHKITKRGQNVTFRCDPISEHNRLYWYRQTLGQGPEFLTYFQNEAQLEKSRLLSDRFSAERPKGSFSTLEIQRTEQGDSAMYLCASTTGVLPQHFGDGTRLSIL.

The chain employs TRBV29-1 and TRBJ2-3; 7 bases align to TRBD2. Germline trimming cut 8 bases from V and 7 bases from J; bases unmatched to any gene: 9. CDR1 is SQVTM, CDR2 ANQGSEA, per germline. The CDR3 runs to 12 residues. The CDR3 nucleotides are TGCAGCTGGGGGGGTTTACAGAATACGCAGTATTTT. Encoded protein: CSWGGLQNTQYF.

Regarding this clonotype: A clone one base away is much larger, so this may be a read error. This rearrangement joins TRBV3-1 to TRBJ1-6, with 7 bases matching TRBD1. The CDR3 runs 14 residues. J lost 16 bases, V lost 10 bases, and 19 bases had no gene match. Germline V gene lookup returns CDR1 LGHDT and CDR2 YNNKEL (reference sequence). In nucleotides, the CDR3 is TGTGCCAACAGACCAGAGGGGGGACAGAGCCGACTCCACTTT. It translates to CANRPEGGQSRLHF.

The chain carries TRBV10-3 and TRBJ2-2; TRBD1 is a possible D gene (5 bases). Germline V gives CDR1 ENHRY, CDR2 SYGVKD. The CDR3 loop spans 15 amino acids. V dropped 2 bases and J dropped 4 bases, with 11 bases sitting between them. CDR3 nucleotides: TGTGCCATCAGTGAGGGAGCAGGGCGCACCGGGGAGCTGTTTTTT. Translating it yields CAISEGAGRTGELFF.

This clonotype was detected only a few times. The CDR3 spells CATMISGRPINEQFF. CDR3 nucleotide sequence: TGTGCCACCATGATTAGCGGGAGGCCAATCAATGAGCAGTTCTTC. V is TRBV15 and J is TRBJ2-1; TRBD2 agrees at 10 bases. The germline V gene encodes CDR1 LNHNV and CDR2 YYDKDF (reference sequence). The CDR3 covers 15 residues. V lost 7 bases to trimming and J lost 6 bases; unmatched junction nucleotides: 9.

V and J are TRBV6-1 and TRBJ2-5; no firm D call. Germline V gives CDR1 MNHNS, CDR2 SASEGT. The CDR3 is 13 residues long. The ends were cut back, 5 bases at V and 2 bases at J, with 9 bases in the middle. As DNA, the CDR3 is TGTGCCAGCAGTCCTGGCAATCAAGAGACCCAGTACTTC. Translating gives CASSPGNQETQYF.